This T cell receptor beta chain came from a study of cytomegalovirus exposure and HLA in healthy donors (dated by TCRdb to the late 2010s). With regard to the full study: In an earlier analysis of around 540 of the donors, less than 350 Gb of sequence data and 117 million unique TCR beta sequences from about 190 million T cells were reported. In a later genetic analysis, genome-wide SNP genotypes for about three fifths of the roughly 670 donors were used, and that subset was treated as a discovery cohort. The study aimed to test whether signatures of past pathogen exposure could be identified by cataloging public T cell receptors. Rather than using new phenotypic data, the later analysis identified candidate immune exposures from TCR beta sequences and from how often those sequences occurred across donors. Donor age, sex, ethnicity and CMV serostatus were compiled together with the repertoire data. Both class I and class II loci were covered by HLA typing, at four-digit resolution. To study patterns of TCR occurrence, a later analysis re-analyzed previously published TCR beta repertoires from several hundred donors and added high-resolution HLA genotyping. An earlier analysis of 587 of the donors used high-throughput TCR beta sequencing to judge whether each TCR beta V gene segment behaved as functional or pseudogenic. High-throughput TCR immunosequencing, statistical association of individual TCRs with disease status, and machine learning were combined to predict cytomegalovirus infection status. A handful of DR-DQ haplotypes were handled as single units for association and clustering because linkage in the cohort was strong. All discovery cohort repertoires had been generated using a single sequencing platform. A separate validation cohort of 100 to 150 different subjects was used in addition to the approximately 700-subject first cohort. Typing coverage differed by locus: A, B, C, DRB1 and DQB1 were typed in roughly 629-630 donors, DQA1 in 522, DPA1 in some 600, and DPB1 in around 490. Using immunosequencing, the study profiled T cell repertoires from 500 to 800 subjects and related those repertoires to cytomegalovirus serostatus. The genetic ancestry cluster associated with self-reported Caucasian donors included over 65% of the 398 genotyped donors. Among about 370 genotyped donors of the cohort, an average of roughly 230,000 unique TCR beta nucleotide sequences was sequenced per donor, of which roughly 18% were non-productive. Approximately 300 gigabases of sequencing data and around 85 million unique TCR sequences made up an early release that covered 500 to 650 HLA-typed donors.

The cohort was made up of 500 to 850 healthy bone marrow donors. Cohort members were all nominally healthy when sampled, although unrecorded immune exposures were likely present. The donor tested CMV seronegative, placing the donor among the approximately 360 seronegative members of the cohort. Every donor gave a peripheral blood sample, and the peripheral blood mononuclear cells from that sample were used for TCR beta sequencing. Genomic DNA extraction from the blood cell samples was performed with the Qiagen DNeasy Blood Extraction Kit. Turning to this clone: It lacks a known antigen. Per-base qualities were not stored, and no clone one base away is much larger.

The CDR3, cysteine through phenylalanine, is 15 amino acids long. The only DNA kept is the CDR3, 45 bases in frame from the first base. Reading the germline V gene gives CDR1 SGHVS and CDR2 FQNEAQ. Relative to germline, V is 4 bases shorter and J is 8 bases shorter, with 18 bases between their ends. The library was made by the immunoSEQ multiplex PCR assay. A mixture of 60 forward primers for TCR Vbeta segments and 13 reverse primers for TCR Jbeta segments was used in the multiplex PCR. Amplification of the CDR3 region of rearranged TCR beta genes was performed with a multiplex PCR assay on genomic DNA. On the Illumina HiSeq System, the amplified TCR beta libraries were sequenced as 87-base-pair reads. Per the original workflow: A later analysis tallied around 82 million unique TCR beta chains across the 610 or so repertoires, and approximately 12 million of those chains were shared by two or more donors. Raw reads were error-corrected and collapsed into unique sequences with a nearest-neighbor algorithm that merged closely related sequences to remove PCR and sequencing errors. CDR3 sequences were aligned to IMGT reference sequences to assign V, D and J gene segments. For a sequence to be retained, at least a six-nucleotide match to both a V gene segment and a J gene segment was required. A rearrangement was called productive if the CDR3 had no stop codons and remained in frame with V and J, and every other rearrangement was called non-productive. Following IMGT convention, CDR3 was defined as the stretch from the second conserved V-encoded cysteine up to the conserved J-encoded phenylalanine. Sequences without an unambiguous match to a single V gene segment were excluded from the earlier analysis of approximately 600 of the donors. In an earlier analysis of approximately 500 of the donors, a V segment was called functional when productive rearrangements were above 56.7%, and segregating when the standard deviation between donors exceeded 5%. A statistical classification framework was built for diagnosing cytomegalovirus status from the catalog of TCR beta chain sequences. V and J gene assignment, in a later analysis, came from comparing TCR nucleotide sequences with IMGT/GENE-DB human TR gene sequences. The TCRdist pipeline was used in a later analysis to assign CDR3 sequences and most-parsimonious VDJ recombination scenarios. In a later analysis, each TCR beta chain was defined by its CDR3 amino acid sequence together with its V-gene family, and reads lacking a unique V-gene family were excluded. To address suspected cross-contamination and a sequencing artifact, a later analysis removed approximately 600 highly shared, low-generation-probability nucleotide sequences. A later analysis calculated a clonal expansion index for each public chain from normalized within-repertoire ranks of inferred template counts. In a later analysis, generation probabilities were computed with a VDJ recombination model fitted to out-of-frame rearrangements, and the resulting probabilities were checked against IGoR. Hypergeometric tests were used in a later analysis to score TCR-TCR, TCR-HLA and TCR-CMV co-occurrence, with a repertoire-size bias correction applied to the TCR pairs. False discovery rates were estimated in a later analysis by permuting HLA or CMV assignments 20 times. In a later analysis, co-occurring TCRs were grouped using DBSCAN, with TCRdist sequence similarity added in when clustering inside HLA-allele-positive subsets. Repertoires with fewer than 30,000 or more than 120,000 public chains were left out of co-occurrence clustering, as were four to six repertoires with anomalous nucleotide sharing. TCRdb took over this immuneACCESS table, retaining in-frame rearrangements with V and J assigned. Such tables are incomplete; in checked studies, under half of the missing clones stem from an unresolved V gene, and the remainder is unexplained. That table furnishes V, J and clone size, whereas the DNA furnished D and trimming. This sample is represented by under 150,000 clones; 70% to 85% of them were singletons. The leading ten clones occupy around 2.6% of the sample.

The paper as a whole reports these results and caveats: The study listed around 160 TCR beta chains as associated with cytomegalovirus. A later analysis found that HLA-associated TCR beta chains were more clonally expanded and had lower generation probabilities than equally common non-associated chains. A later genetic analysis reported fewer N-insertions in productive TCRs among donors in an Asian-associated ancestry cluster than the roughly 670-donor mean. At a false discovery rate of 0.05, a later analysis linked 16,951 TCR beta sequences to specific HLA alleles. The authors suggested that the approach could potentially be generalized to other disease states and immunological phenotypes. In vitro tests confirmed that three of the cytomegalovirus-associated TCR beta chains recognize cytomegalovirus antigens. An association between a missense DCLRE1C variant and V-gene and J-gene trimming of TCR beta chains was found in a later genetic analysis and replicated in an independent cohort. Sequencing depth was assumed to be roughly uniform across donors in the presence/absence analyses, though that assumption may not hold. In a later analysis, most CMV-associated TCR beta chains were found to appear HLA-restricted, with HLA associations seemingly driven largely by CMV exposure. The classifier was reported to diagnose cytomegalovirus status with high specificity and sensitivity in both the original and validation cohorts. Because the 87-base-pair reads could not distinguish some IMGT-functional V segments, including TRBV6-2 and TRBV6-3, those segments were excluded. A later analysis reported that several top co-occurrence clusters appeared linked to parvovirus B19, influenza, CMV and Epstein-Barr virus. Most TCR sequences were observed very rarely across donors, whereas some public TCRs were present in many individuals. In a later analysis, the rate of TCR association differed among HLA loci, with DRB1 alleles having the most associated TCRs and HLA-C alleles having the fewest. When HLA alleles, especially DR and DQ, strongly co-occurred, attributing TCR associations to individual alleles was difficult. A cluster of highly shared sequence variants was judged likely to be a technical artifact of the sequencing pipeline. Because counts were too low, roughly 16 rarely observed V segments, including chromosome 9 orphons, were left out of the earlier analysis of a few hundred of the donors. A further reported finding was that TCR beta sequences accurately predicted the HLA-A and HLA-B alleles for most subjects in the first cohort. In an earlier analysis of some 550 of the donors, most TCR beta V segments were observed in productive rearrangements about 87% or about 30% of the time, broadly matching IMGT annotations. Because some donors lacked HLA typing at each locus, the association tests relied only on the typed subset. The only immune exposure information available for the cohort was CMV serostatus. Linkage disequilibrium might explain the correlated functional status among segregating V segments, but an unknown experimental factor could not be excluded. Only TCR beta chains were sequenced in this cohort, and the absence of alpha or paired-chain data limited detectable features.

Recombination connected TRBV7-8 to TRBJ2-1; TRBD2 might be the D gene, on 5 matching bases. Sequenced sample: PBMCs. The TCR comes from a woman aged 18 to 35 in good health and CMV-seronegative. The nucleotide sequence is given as TGTGCCAGCAGCTGGTCGGACTTAGTGGCGTATGAGCAGTTCTTC. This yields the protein CASSWSDLVAYEQFF.